The entry below gives a single TCR beta chain sequence along with its context. What it binds is unknown. The record originates from a study of beta chain features in type 1 diabetes. The study, taken as a whole, reports: Patients with Type 1 diabetes showed moderately but significantly shorter TCRB CDR3s in all four CD4+ subsets. Whether TCRB rearrangement is influenced by HLA type went unresolved here. Sequencing of cDNA might inflate the share of cells that strongly express TCR.

All of the isolated RNA was reverse transcribed, so expressed TCRB transcripts were sequenced. Data came from immunoSEQ multiplex PCR; TCRdb stores just in-frame clones and leaves some out. The top ten hold nearly 0.04% of the sample, which has some 660,000 clones, around an eighth seen once. There are 18 residues in the CDR3. V lost 7 bases and J lost 8; bases outside the gene matches: 21. Germline V CDR1 and CDR2: SNHLY, FYNNEI. A sort by CD45RO/CCR7/CD25/CD127/CD95/CD27 yielded CD4+ naive, central memory, regulatory and stem cell-like memory cells. Purity (above 98%) was reached by all sorted populations.

Sequenced input: naive CD4+ T cells from blood. This sequence was found in a man aged 18 to 30 with type 1 diabetes. V and J are TRBV2 and TRBJ2-1; 9 nucleotides line up with TRBD2. The CDR3 protein is CASNGQFLRAGGGDEQFF. DNA of the CDR3: TGTGCCAGCAATGGTCAGTTCCTTAGAGCGGGAGGAGGGGATGAGCAGTTCTTC.